The clone carrying this T cell receptor beta chain was picked up one time. In the authors' workflow: The authors estimated nucleated cell counts from reference gene primer amplification. Clones were read by immunoSEQ multiplex PCR, and TCRdb kept only the in-frame ones, dropping some. Clonal size and the V and J genes are those of that table, whereas D and trimming came from the DNA. The sample has 65,000 to 75,000 clones; over 85% are singletons. The data stem from a study of blood T cell repertoires in COVID-19. The receptor was derived from a middle-aged man with acute or convalescent COVID-19. Sequencing was performed on peripheral blood.

CDR3 sequence: CASSRQGNGEYGYTF. The CDR3, as DNA: TGCGCCAGCAGCCGACAGGGAAACGGAGAATATGGCTACACCTTC. The chain uses TRBV5-1 and TRBJ1-2; 7 bases align to TRBD1. This CDR3 has 15 residues. V lost 4 bases to trimming and J lost 5 bases; unmatched junction nucleotides: 11. Looked up from germline, CDR1 is SGHRS and CDR2 is YFSETQ.